This T cell receptor beta chain comes out of a study of blood T cells in healthy people across ages. A second about 7 to 12 cycle PCR used barcoded and J-beta primers. The authors tagged each cDNA molecule using a template-switch adaptor with 12 random nucleotides. From the 5' RACE reads, TCRdb called clonotypes with MiXCR, one entry per CDR3 protein. The table shows 1.5 million to 2 million distinct CDR3 sequences, with 28% occurring only once. This clonotype was counted only a few times. The V and J ends lost 2 bases and 3 bases respectively, with 13 bases between them. Germline values: CDR1 DFQATT, CDR2 SNEGSKA (reference sequence). The CDR3 has 14 amino acids.

The V gene is TRBV20-1, the J gene TRBJ1-1, with a weak D call TRBD1 (5 bases). The sequence came from a woman under 40 in good health. Sequenced sample: blood. CDR3 loop: CSARSGGSYTEAFF. In DNA, the CDR3 is TGCAGTGCTAGAAGCGGGGGATCCTACACTGAAGCTTTCTTT.